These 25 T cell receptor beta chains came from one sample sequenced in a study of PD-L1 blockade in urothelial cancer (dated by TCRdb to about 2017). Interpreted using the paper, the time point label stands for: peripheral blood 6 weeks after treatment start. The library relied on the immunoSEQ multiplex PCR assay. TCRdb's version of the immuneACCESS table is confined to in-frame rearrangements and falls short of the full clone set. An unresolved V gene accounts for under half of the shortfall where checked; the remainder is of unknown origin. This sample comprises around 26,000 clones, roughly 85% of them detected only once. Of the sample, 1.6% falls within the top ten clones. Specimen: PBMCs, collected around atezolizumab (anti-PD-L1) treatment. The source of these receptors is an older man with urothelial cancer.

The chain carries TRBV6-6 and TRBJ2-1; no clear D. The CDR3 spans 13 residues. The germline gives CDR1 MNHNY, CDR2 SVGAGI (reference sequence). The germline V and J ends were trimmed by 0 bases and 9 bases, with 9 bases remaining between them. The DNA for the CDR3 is TGTGCCAGCAGTTACTCCGGCGGCCCTGAGCAGTTCTTC. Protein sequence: CASSYSGGPEQFF.

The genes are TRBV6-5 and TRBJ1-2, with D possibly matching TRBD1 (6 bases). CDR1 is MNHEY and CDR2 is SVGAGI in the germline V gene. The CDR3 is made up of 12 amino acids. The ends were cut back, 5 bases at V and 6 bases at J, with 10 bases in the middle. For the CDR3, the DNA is TGTGCCAGCAGTCGAAGGGGGAATGGCTACACCTTC. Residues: CASSRRGNGYTF.

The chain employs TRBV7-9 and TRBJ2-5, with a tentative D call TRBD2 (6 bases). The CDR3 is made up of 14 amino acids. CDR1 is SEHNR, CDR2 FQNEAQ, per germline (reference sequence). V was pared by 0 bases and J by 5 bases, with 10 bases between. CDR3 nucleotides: TGTGCCAGCAGCTTAGCACCTAGCGAGGAGACCCAGTACTTC. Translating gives CASSLAPSEETQYF.

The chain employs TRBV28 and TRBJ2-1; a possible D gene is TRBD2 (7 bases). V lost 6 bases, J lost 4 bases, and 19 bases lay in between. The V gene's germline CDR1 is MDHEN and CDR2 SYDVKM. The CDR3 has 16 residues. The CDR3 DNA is TGTGCCAGCAGCCTTCGGGGAGGGGGAGGGTACAATGAGCAGTTCTTC. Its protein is CASSLRGGGGYNEQFF.

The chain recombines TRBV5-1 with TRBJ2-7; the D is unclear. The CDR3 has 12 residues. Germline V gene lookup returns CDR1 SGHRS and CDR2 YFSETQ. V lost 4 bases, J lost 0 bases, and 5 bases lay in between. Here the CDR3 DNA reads TGCGCCAGCAGCCTGAGCTCCTACGAGCAGTACTTC. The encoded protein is CASSLSSYEQYF.

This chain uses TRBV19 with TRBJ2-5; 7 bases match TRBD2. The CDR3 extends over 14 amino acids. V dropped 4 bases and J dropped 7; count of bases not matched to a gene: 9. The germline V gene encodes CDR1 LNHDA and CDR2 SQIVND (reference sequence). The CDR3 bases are TGTGCCAGTAGTACCACACTAGGGAGGGGGACCCAGTACTTC. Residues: CASSTTLGRGTQYF.

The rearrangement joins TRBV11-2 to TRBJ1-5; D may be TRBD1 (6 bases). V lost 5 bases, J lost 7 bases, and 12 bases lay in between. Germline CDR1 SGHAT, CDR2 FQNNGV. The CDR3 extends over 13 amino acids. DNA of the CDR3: TGTGCCAGCAGCCAATACAGGGACCAGCCCCAGCATTTT. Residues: CASSQYRDQPQHF.

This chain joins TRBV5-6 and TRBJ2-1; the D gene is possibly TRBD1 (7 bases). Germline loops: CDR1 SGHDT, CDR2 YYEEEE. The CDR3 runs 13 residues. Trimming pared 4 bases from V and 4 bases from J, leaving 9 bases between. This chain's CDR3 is CASSAGQYNEQFF. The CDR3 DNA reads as TGTGCCAGCAGCGCGGGACAGTACAATGAGCAGTTCTTC.

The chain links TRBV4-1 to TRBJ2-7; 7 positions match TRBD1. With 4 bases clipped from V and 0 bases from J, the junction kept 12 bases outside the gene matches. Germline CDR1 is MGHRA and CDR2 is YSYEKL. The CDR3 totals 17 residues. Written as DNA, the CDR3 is TGCGCCAGCAGCCCGATCCCCCCGGGACAGTTCTCCTACGAGCAGTACTTC. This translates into CASSPIPPGQFSYEQYF.

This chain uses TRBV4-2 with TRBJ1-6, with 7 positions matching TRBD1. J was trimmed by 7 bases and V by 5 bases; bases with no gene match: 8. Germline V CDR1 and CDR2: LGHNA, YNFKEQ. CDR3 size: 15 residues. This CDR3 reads CASSAMDRLNSPLHF. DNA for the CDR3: TGTGCCAGCAGCGCCATGGACAGGCTAAATTCACCCCTCCACTTT.

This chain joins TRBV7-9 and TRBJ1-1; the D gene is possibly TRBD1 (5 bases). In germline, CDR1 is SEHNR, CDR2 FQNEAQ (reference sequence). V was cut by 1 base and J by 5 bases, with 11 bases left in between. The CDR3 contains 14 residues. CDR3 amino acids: CASSLGQGETEAFF. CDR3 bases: TGTGCCAGCAGCTTAGGTCAGGGTGAGACTGAAGCTTTCTTT.

CDR3 in amino acids: CASSLGTPNEKLFF. The CDR3, as DNA: TGCGCCAGCAGCTTGGGAACACCGAATGAAAAACTGTTTTTT. The chain couples TRBV5-1 to TRBJ1-4; D not resolved. Germline CDR1 and CDR2: SGHRS and YFSETQ. The CDR3 is 14 amino acids. The ends were cut back, 0 bases at V and 5 bases at J, with 8 bases in the middle.

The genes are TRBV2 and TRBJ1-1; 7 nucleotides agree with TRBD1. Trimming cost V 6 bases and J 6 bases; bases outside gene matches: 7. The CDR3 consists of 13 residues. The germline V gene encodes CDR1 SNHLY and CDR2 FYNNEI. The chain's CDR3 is CASSPGTVSEAFF. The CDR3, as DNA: TGTGCCAGCAGCCCTGGGACAGTCTCTGAAGCTTTCTTT.

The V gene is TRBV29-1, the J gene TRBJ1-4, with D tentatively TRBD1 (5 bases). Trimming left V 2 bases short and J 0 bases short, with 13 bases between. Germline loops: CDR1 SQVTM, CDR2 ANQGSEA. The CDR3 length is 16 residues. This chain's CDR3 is CSVETGYQATNEKLFF. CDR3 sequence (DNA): TGCAGCGTTGAAACAGGTTACCAAGCAACTAATGAAAAACTGTTTTTT.

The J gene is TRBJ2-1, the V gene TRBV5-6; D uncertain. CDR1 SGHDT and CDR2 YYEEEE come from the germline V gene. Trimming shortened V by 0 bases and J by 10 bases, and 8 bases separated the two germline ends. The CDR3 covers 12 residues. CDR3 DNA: TGTGCCAGCAGCTTGGTAGTGGGCGAGCAGTTCTTC. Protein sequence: CASSLVVGEQFF.

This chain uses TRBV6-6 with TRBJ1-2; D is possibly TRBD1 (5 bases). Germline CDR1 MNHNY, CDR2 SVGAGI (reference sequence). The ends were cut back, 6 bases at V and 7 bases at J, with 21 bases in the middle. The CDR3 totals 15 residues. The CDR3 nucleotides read TGTGCCAGCAGAATATCGGGCGGGGACCCCGCTGGCTACACCTTC. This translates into CASRISGGDPAGYTF.

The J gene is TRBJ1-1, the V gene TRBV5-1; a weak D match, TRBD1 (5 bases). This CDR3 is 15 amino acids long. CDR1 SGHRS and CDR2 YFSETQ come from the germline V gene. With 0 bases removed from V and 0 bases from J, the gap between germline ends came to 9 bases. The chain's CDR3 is CASSLGSGLNTEAFF. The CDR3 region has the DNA TGCGCCAGCAGCTTGGGATCAGGGTTGAACACTGAAGCTTTCTTT.

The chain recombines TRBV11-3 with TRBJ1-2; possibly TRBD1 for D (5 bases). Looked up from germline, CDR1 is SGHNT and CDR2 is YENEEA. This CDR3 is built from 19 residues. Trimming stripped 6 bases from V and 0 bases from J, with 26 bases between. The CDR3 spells CASSTLHREGAAANYGYTF. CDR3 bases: TGTGCCAGCAGTACCCTGCACAGAGAAGGGGCGGCGGCTAACTATGGCTACACCTTC. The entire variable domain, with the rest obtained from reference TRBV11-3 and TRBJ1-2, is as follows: EAGVVQSPRYKIIEKKQPVAFWCNPISGHNTLYWYLQNLGQGPELLIRYENEEAVDDSQLPKDRFSAERLKGVDSTLKIQPAELGDSAVYLCASSTLHREGAAANYGYTFGSGTRLTVV.

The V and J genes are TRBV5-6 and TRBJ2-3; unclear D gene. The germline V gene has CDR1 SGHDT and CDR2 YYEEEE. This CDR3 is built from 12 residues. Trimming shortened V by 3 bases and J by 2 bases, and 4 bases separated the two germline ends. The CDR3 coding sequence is TGTGCCAGCAGCTCTACCACAGATACGCAGTATTTT. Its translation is CASSSTTDTQYF.

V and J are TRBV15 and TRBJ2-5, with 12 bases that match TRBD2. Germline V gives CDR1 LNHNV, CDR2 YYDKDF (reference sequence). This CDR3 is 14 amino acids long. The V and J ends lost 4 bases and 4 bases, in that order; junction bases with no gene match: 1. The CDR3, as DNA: TGTGCCACCAGCAAGGGACTAGCGGGAGAGACCCAGTACTTC. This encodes CATSKGLAGETQYF.

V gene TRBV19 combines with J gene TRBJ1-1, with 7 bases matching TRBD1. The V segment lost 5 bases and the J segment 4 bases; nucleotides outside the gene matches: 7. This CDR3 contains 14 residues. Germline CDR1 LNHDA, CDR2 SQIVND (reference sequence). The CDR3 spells CASSSTGESTEAFF. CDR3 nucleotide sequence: TGTGCCAGTAGTTCCACAGGGGAGAGCACTGAAGCTTTCTTT. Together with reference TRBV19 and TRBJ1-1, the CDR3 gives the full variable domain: DGGITQSPKYLFRKEGQNVTLSCEQNLNHDAMYWYRQDPGQGLRLIYYSQIVNDFQKGDIAEGYSVSREKKESFPLTVTSAQKNPTAFYLCASSSTGESTEAFFGQGTRLTVV.

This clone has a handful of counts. The CDR3 protein is CASSLGFTAEVVITF. The CDR3 DNA follows: TGTGCCAGCAGCTTAGGGTTCACGGCGGAGGTTGTAATCACCTTC. The V gene is TRBV13, the J gene TRBJ1-2, with D uncertain. V dropped 0 bases and J dropped 13 bases, with 21 bases sitting between them. The CDR3 is made up of 15 amino acids. Germline CDR1 and CDR2: PRHDT and FYEKMQ (reference sequence).

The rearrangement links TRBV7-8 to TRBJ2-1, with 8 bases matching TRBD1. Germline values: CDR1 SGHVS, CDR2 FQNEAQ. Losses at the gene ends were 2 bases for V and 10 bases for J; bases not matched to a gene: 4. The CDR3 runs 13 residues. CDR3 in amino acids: CASSLPGGSEQFF. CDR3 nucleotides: TGTGCCAGCAGCTTACCAGGGGGCAGCGAGCAGTTCTTC.

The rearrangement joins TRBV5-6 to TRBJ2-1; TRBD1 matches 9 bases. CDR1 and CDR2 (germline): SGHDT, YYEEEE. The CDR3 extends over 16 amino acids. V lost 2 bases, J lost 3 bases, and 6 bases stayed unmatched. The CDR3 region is CASSLFRDRDYNEQFF. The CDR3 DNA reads TGTGCCAGCAGCTTATTCCGGGACAGGGACTACAATGAGCAGTTCTTC.

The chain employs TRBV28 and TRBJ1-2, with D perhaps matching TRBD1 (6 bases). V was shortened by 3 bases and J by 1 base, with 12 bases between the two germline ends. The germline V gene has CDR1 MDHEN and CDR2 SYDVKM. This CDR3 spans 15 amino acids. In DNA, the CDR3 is TGTGCCAGCAGTTTCCGACAGGCAGTTAACTATGGCTACACCTTC. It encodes CASSFRQAVNYGYTF.